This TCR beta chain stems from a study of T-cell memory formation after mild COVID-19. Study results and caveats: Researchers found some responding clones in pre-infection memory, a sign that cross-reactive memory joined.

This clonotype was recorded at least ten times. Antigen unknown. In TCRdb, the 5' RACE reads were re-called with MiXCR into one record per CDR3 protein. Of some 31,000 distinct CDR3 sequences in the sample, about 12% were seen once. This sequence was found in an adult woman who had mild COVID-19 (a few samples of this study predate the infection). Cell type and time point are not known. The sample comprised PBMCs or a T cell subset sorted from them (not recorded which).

Here the CDR3 reads CASSKQTSADTQYF. CDR3 sequence (DNA): TGTGCCAGCAGTAAACAGACTAGCGCAGATACGCAGTATTTT. The chain couples TRBV27 to TRBJ2-3; 8 positions match TRBD2. This CDR3 has 14 amino acids. The germline gives CDR1 MNHEY, CDR2 SMNVEV (reference sequence). Losses at the gene ends were 5 bases for V and 4 bases for J; bases not matched to a gene: 5.